This T cell receptor (beta chain) derives from a study of T cell changes during pregnancy in multiple sclerosis. The CDR3 has 14 residues. Looked up from germline, CDR1 is MNHNS and CDR2 is SASEGT. With V trimmed by 5 bases and J by 8 bases, 11 bases remained unmatched. The protocol was immunoSEQ multiplex PCR, while the TCRdb copy is restricted to in-frame clones and leaves out a portion. The sample includes approximately 50,000 clones, roughly 90% of them seen just once. The V and J genes are TRBV6-1 and TRBJ1-2, with 7 nucleotides matching TRBD1. Sequencing was performed on CD4+ T cells from peripheral blood mononuclear cells, taken after pregnancy. The receptor was derived from a female donor with multiple sclerosis, enrolled in a pregnancy study. Here the CDR3 reads CASSTYRGGGGYTF. The CDR3 nucleotides read TGTGCCAGCAGTACCTACAGAGGGGGCGGAGGCTACACCTTC.